This TCR beta chain was found in a study of glioma-infiltrating T cells. CDR1 is KGHSH, CDR2 LQKENI, per germline. This CDR3 has 16 residues. The ends were cut back, 2 bases at V and 0 bases at J, with 13 bases in the middle. Findings of the study overall: Very few CDR3 sequences were shared between tissue and blood.

This clonotype was found many times. The antigen is unknown. The iRepertoire nested amplicon-rescue multiplex PCR amplified TCR alpha and beta CDR3s from RNA. From the multiplex PCR reads, TCRdb called clonotypes with MiXCR, one entry per CDR3 protein. The table lists around 130,000 distinct CDR3 sequences, roughly a quarter of them singletons. This chain links TRBV18 with TRBJ1-1; TRBD1 might be the D (6 bases). Sequenced: glioma tissue, nonneoplastic brain tissue, or PBMCs (not recorded which). The TCR comes from a human donor with low-grade glioma or glioblastoma, undergoing nonglioma brain surgery, or in good health (not recorded which). The CDR3 DNA sequence: TGTGCCAGCTCACCAATCGGACAGCTACTGAACACTGAAGCTTTCTTT. Residues: CASSPIGQLLNTEAFF.